A single sample is the source of the 29 T cell receptor beta chains below, sequenced in a study of T cells in Graves' hyperthyroidism and ophthalmopathy. Authors of the study amplified TCR beta CDR3 regions from RNA transcripts. The HTBI primer set served for first-round RT-PCR of the TCR CDR3. One entry per CDR3 protein, called by TCRdb with MiXCR from the multiplex PCR reads. Of some 570,000 distinct CDR3 sequences in the sample, more than 13% were seen once. Source material: blood. The receptors originated from a woman under 30 with Graves' ophthalmopathy.

With respect to this clonotype: A much larger clone is a single base away; this may be a read error. The chain uses TRBV29-1 and TRBJ2-5; either TRBD1 or TRBD2 may supply D (5 bases each). The length of the CDR3 is 15 residues. V was cut by 8 bases and J by 1 base, with 20 bases left in between. The germline V gene has CDR1 SQVTM and CDR2 ANQGSEA. The CDR3 nucleotides are TGCAGCACCGGGGACCTCTTCGTTCTCCAAGAGACCCAGTACTTC. Its translation is CSTGDLFVLQETQYF.

This clonotype appeared a few times. CDR3 nucleotide sequence: TGTGCCAGCACTAACCCAGGGATTAATGAGCAGTTCTTC. Translated: CASTNPGINEQFF. The chain uses TRBV6-1 and TRBJ2-1, with D maybe TRBD1 (5 bases). CDR1 and CDR2 from the germline V gene are MNHNS and SASEGT. The CDR3 is 13 amino acids. The ends were cut back, 7 bases at V and 7 bases at J, with 14 bases in the middle.

This clonotype occurred many times. The chain links TRBV28 to TRBJ2-7; TRBD2 agrees at 7 bases. This CDR3 spans 14 amino acids. From germline, CDR1 is MDHEN and CDR2 SYDVKM. The trim removed 5 bases at V and 0 bases at J, leaving 4 bases unmatched. CDR3 amino acids: CASSQASGSYEQYF. The CDR3 DNA reads TGTGCCAGCAGTCAAGCTAGCGGCTCCTACGAGCAGTACTTC.

This clonotype was observed a few times. This is likely a read error, given that the CDR3 carries no conserved phenylalanine or tryptophan at its end. V gene TRBV5-1 combines with J gene TRBJ2-3; D may be TRBD2 (6 bases). The CDR3 extends over 15 amino acids. Trimming cost V 0 bases and J 1 base, with 9 bases left between them. Germline lookup yields CDR1 SGHRS and CDR2 YFSETQ. CDR3 residues: CASSLASAGTDTQYL. CDR3 DNA: TGCGCCAGCAGCTTGGCTAGCGCTGGCACAGATACGCAGTATCTT.

This clonotype was counted many times. The chain employs TRBV2 and TRBJ1-2; TRBD1 might be the D (5 bases). V gave up 3 bases and J gave up 7 bases, with 15 bases separating them. This CDR3 comprises 14 residues. Germline assignment: CDR1 SNHLY and CDR2 FYNNEI. The CDR3 loop is CASSDTRGESGYTF. CDR3 bases: TGTGCCAGCAGTGACACGAGGGGAGAGAGTGGCTACACCTTC.

This clonotype was found many times. V is TRBV12-3 or TRBV12-4 and J is TRBJ1-1; D remains ambiguous. The V end was cut by 1 base, the J end by 0 bases, with 9 bases between. The CDR3 consists of 15 residues. This CDR3 is CASSLGGQLNTEAFF. The CDR3 nucleotides are TGTGCCAGCAGTTTAGGAGGGCAGTTGAACACTGAAGCTTTCTTT.

This clonotype was seen many times. The rearrangement uses TRBV5-8 and TRBJ2-3; no clear D. Trimming removed 0 bases from V and 4 bases from J, with 6 bases in between. Germline CDR1 is SGHTS and CDR2 is YDEGEE. The CDR3 totals 13 residues. The CDR3, as DNA: TGTGCCAGCAGCTTGGTCCCCTCAGATACGCAGTATTTT. Its protein is CASSLVPSDTQYF.

This clonotype was recorded many times. The chain has TRBV28 and TRBJ1-2, with TRBD1 matching 8 bases. Trimming took 3 bases from V and 4 from J; bases not matched to a gene: 4. Germline values: CDR1 MDHEN, CDR2 SYDVKM. The CDR3 covers 14 residues. Written as DNA, the CDR3 is TGTGCCAGCAGTTTGGACAGGGTCGGCTATGGCTACACCTTC. Amino acid sequence: CASSLDRVGYGYTF.

This clonotype has at least ten counts. This chain connects TRBV7-9 to TRBJ1-5, with 10 bases lining up with TRBD1. Germline values: CDR1 SEHNR, CDR2 FQNEAQ (reference sequence). V was pared by 3 bases and J by 3 bases, with 8 bases of the junction left unmatched. The CDR3 has 17 amino acids. CDR3 protein: CASSFASDRGINQPQHF. The CDR3, as DNA: TGTGCCAGCAGCTTCGCCTCGGACAGGGGGATCAATCAGCCCCAGCATTTT.

This clonotype was observed many times. The chain uses TRBV24-1 and TRBJ2-5; 8 nucleotides align to TRBD1. The CDR3 length is 16 residues. CDR1 and CDR2 (germline): KGHDR, SFDVKD. The ends lost 3 bases at V and 3 bases at J; junction bases unmatched: 8. The CDR3 loop is CATSDPLGDRKETQYF. DNA for the CDR3: TGTGCCACCAGTGATCCCCTCGGGGACAGGAAAGAGACCCAGTACTTC.

This clonotype appeared many times. The chain uses TRBV28 and TRBJ1-4, with D unclear. This CDR3 spans 12 amino acids. V lost 8 bases and J 4 bases, leaving 8 bases between the germline ends. The germline gives CDR1 MDHEN, CDR2 SYDVKM. CDR3 sequence: CASSLLNEKLFF. The CDR3 coding sequence is TGTGCCAGCTCCCTCCTTAATGAAAAACTGTTTTTT.

This clonotype was recorded at least ten times. The rearrangement uses TRBV5-6 and TRBJ2-1; TRBD1 or TRBD2 may be the D gene (5 bases each). CDR1 and CDR2 (germline): SGHDT, YYEEEE. The CDR3 is 15 amino acids. The ends were cut back, 0 bases at V and 6 bases at J, with 13 bases in the middle. The CDR3 bases are TGTGCCAGCAGCTTGGGGGGGTGGAAGGGCAATGAGCAGTTCTTC. Its translation is CASSLGGWKGNEQFF. The entire variable domain, with the rest obtained from reference TRBV5-6 and TRBJ2-1, is as follows: DAGVTQSPTHLIKTRGQQVTLRCSPKSGHDTVSWYQQALGQGPQFIFQYYEEEERQRGNFPDRFSGHQFPNYSSELNVNALLLGDSALYLCASSLGGWKGNEQFFGPGTRLTVL.

The genes are TRBV9 and TRBJ1-2; 7 positions match TRBD1. The V gene end was trimmed by 3 bases and the J gene end by 4 bases; junction bases not matched to a gene: 12. The CDR3 extends over 16 amino acids. From germline, CDR1 is SGDLS and CDR2 YYNGEE. The CDR3 spells CASSAESDRNLYGYTF. The CDR3 coding sequence is TGTGCCAGCAGCGCGGAATCGGACAGGAACCTCTATGGCTACACCTTC. The variable domain in full, completed from reference TRBV9 and TRBJ1-2, reads DSGVTQTPKHLITATGQRVTLRCSPRSGDLSVYWYQQSLDQGLQFLIQYYNGEERAKGNILERFSAQQFPDLHSELNLSSLELGDSALYFCASSAESDRNLYGYTFGSGTRLTVV.

This clonotype was found many times. V is TRBV7-9 and J is TRBJ2-1, with TRBD2 identical over 11 bases. The CDR3 is 16 residues long. Per germline, CDR1 SEHNR and CDR2 FQNEAQ (reference sequence). V trimming: 4 bases; J trimming: 7 bases; junction bases outside the gene matches: 9. The chain's CDR3 is CASSSFSGRAINEQFF. The CDR3 nucleotides are TGTGCCAGCAGCTCGTTTAGCGGGAGGGCCATTAATGAGCAGTTCTTC. The variable domain in full, with the rest retrieved from reference TRBV7-9 and TRBJ2-1, is DTGVSQNPRHKITKRGQNVTFRCDPISEHNRLYWYRQTLGQGPEFLTYFQNEAQLEKSRLLSDRFSAERPKGSFSTLEIQRTEQGDSAMYLCASSSFSGRAINEQFFGPGTRLTVL.

The J gene is TRBJ1-2, the V gene TRBV6-1; no reliable D call. The CDR3 has 15 amino acids. With 6 bases removed from V and 0 bases from J, the gap between germline ends came to 14 bases. Per germline, CDR1 MNHNS and CDR2 SASEGT. The CDR3 is CASRIMDGSNYGYTF. The CDR3 nucleotides are TGTGCCAGCAGGATAATGGACGGATCTAACTATGGCTACACCTTC.

In its sample, this clonotype was seen many times. This chain connects TRBV6-1 to TRBJ1-2; no firm D call. Trimming removed 6 bases at V and 3 bases at J, with 14 bases between. The CDR3 totals 14 residues. CDR1 and CDR2 (germline): MNHNS, SASEGT. In DNA form, the CDR3 reads TGTGCCAGCAGCCCCGGACTAAGAGACTATGGCTACACCTTC. Translation gives CASSPGLRDYGYTF.

Note on this clonotype: The germline gene is not matched at one end of the junction; a read error may be the cause. The chain couples TRBV7-9 to TRBJ2-1, with D hard to call. This CDR3 comprises 13 residues. Looked up from germline, CDR1 is SEHNR and CDR2 is FQNEAQ (reference sequence). The DNA of the CDR3 is TGTGCTAGCAGCCCCACCCCTTACAATGAGCAGTTCTTC. This sequence encodes CASSPTPYNEQFF.

This clonotype was seen repeatedly, ten times or more. The chain carries TRBV30 and TRBJ2-7; D is possibly TRBD1 (6 bases). From germline, CDR1 is GTSNPN and CDR2 SVGIG (reference sequence). Deletions cut 5 bases from V and 8 bases from J, with 16 bases between. The CDR3 is 12 amino acids. The CDR3 sequence is CAWGMQGIKQYF. The DNA of the CDR3 is TGTGCCTGGGGCATGCAGGGGATTAAGCAGTACTTC.

Only a few counts were recorded for this clonotype. The chain carries TRBV19 and TRBJ1-4; D call uncertain. CDR1 and CDR2 from the germline V gene are LNHDA and SQIVND (reference sequence). Trimming took 7 bases from V and 0 from J, leaving 12 bases between them. The CDR3 covers 15 residues. CDR3 sequence reads: CASTLEGATNEKLFF. CDR3 DNA sequence: TGTGCCAGTACCCTTGAGGGTGCAACTAATGAAAAACTGTTTTTT. The full variable domain, in which reference TRBV19 and TRBJ1-4 provide the parts outside the CDR3, is DGGITQSPKYLFRKEGQNVTLSCEQNLNHDAMYWYRQDPGQGLRLIYYSQIVNDFQKGDIAEGYSVSREKKESFPLTVTSAQKNPTAFYLCASTLEGATNEKLFFGSGTQLSVL.

The sample holds many counts of this clonotype. This chain joins TRBV2 and TRBJ1-2, with 8 bases identical to TRBD1. The CDR3 consists of 16 residues. Germline-derived CDR1 and CDR2 are SNHLY and FYNNEI. Losses at the gene ends were 3 bases for V and 4 bases for J; bases not matched to a gene: 10. CDR3 coding DNA: TGTGCCAGCAGTGACCTTAACTCAGACAGGGGCTATGGCTACACCTTC. Translating it yields CASSDLNSDRGYGYTF.

This clonotype was seen at least ten times. The V call is TRBV7-9, the J call TRBJ1-1, with a possible D match to TRBD1 (6 bases). The germline V gene encodes CDR1 SEHNR and CDR2 FQNEAQ (reference sequence). There are 14 residues in the CDR3. Trimming took off 5 bases at V and 0 bases at J, with 10 bases between the two ends. CDR3 amino acids: CASSRAGVNTEAFF. The CDR3 coding sequence is TGTGCCAGCAGCCGTGCAGGGGTGAACACTGAAGCTTTCTTT.

There are many counts of this clonotype. The chain joins TRBV27 to TRBJ1-1; no reliable D call. The germline V gene has CDR1 MNHEY and CDR2 SMNVEV (reference sequence). There are 13 residues in the CDR3. V was shortened by 3 bases and J by 8 bases, with 13 bases between the two germline ends. This chain's CDR3 is CASSLFGGSEAFF. The CDR3 coding sequence is TGTGCCAGCAGTTTGTTTGGCGGATCCGAAGCTTTCTTT.

In its sample, this clonotype was seen many times. The chain uses TRBV29-1 and TRBJ2-5, with TRBD1 matching over 10 bases. V lost 6 bases to trimming and J lost 5 bases; unmatched junction nucleotides: 9. Germline CDR1 reads SQVTM; CDR2 reads ANQGSEA. The CDR3 contains 14 residues. In nucleotides, the CDR3 is TGCAGCGTCCCCGACCCGGGACAGGGGGAGACCCAGTACTTC. Its translation: CSVPDPGQGETQYF.

The V call is TRBV28, the J call TRBJ2-1, with TRBD2 matching over 13 bases. Germline lookup yields CDR1 MDHEN and CDR2 SYDVKM. J was trimmed by 6 bases and V by 5 bases; bases with no gene match: 13. CDR3 size: 18 residues. CDR3 sequence reads: CASSLWTSGRSAPNEQFF. The CDR3 nucleotides read TGTGCCAGCAGTCTCTGGACTAGCGGGAGATCGGCCCCCAATGAGCAGTTCTTC. The full variable domain, completed using reference TRBV28 and TRBJ2-1, is DVKVTQSSRYLVKRTGEKVFLECVQDMDHENMFWYRQDPGLGLRLIYFSYDVKMKEKGDIPEGYSVSREKKERFSLILESASTNQTSMYLCASSLWTSGRSAPNEQFFGPGTRLTVL.

This clonotype was seen repeatedly, ten times or more. The chain couples TRBV6-1 to TRBJ2-7; D may be TRBD1 (5 bases). The CDR3 consists of 13 residues. The germline V gene encodes CDR1 MNHNS and CDR2 SASEGT. Trimming pared 1 base from V and 4 bases from J, leaving 8 bases between. In DNA form, the CDR3 reads TGTGCCAGCAGTGAAGTGGACATGTACGAGCAGTACTTC. It codes for CASSEVDMYEQYF.

The V and J genes are TRBV29-1 and TRBJ2-3; 8 positions match TRBD2. This CDR3 spans 15 amino acids. Germline CDR1 and CDR2: SQVTM and ANQGSEA. V was pared by 4 bases and J by 4 bases, with 10 bases of the junction left unmatched. CDR3 in amino acids: CSVGSPSGFADTQYF. As DNA, the CDR3 is TGCAGCGTTGGGTCGCCTAGCGGGTTCGCAGATACGCAGTATTTT.

The V and J genes are TRBV7-8 and TRBJ1-2, with 10 bases lining up with TRBD1. J was trimmed by 6 bases and V by 4 bases; bases with no gene match: 5. The CDR3 is 14 residues long. Germline V lookup: CDR1 SGHVS, CDR2 FQNEAQ. This CDR3 reads CASSSDRGHNGYTF. The CDR3 DNA follows: TGTGCCAGCAGCTCCGACAGGGGGCACAATGGCTACACCTTC.

The genes are TRBV7-3 and TRBJ2-1; D may be TRBD2 (6 bases). Germline values: CDR1 SGHTA, CDR2 FQGTGA. Deletions cut 4 bases from V and 8 bases from J, with 21 bases between. This CDR3 spans 16 amino acids. The CDR3 is CASSSRALSGEYEQFF. CDR3 DNA sequence: TGTGCCAGCAGCTCTAGGGCACTGTCGGGAGAATATGAGCAGTTCTTC.

About this clonotype: Mismatch with germline at one junction end may stem from a read error. The chain employs TRBV5-5 and TRBJ2-7, with D perhaps being TRBD1 or TRBD2 (6 bases each). Germline CDR1 is SGHKS and CDR2 is YYEKEE (reference sequence). The CDR3 has 16 amino acids. CDR3 in DNA: TGCGCCAGCAGCCAAGGAGGGGGAGCGGTAGGCTACGAGCAGTACTTC. As protein: CASSQGGGAVGYEQYF.